This TCR beta chain originates from a study of cytomegalovirus exposure and HLA in healthy donors. Findings of the study overall: There were several of the most significant clusters that appeared linked to common viral pathogens in a later analysis. Some public TCRs appeared in many individuals, while most sequences were rare. DRB1 had the most TCR associations and HLA-C the fewest, a later analysis found, with rates varying by HLA locus.

CDR1 and CDR2 from the germline V gene are ENHRY and SYGVKD. V dropped 5 bases and J dropped 0; count of bases not matched to a gene: 6. The CDR3 totals 16 residues. Comment on this clone: The antigen is not known.

PCR primers comprised 60 Vbeta and 13 Jbeta primers. Repertoires were generated with immunoSEQ multiplex PCR, while TCRdb's copy carries only in-frame clones and drops some. This table lists approximately 77,000 clones. This rearrangement joins TRBV10-3 to TRBJ2-4; TRBD1 aligns across 8 bases. The TCR was taken from a man under 40 in good health and CMV-seronegative. The sample was PBMCs. This chain's CDR3 is CAISPGQGIAKNIQYF. CDR3 coding DNA: TGTGCCATCAGTCCAGGACAGGGTATAGCCAAAAACATTCAGTACTTC.